The 30 T cell receptor beta chains given below trace back to one sample, sequenced in a study of shared clonotypes between healthy human individuals. Method: immunoSEQ multiplex PCR; TCRdb's copy keeps in-frame clones and lacks some. The sample lists about 2.1 million clones, 93% occurring once. As defined, naive CD8 cells were CD45RO-negative and positively selected for CCR7, with terminally differentiated effector memory CD45RA+ cells excluded. Source material: naive CD8+ T cells from PBMCs. The origin of the receptors is a man aged 18 to 30 in good health. Some clones in this sample may be carry-over from other donors' samples.

The rearrangement links TRBV7-8 to TRBJ2-2, with D possibly being TRBD1 or TRBD2 (5 bases each). V lost 6 bases and J lost 4, with 12 bases in between. CDR3 size: 14 residues. CDR1 and CDR2 from the germline V gene are SGHVS and FQNEAQ. The CDR3 coding sequence is TGTGCCAGCAGACTAGACAGTCGCACCGGGGAGCTGTTTTTT. Its protein is CASRLDSRTGELFF.

This clone was observed once. This CDR3 is also generated by other DNA sequences in the sample. The chain has TRBV15 and TRBJ2-7; D uncertain. Trimming pared 1 base from V and 4 bases from J, leaving 5 bases between. The CDR3 runs to 12 residues. Germline V lookup: CDR1 LNHNV, CDR2 YYDKDF (reference sequence). CDR3 sequence reads: CATSRGLYEQYF. The CDR3, as DNA: TGTGCCACCAGCAGAGGTTTATACGAGCAGTACTTC.

This chain connects TRBV14 to TRBJ2-1; 8 positions agree with TRBD2. Per the germline V gene, CDR1 is SGHDN and CDR2 is FVKESK. This CDR3 is built from 17 residues. Trimming took 0 bases from V and 3 from J; bases not matched to a gene: 7. As DNA, the CDR3 is TGTGCCAGCAGCCAAGATTGGCGGGAGGTTGGCTACAATGAGCAGTTCTTC. Protein product: CASSQDWREVGYNEQFF.

This chain joins TRBV13 and TRBJ1-3; TRBD1 is a possible D gene (5 bases). CDR3 size: 14 residues. Between the trimmed V and J ends, which lost 3 bases and 6 bases, there was a span of 12 bases. The germline V gene encodes CDR1 PRHDT and CDR2 FYEKMQ (reference sequence). CDR3: CASSLQGVANTIYF. CDR3 DNA sequence: TGTGCCAGCAGCTTGCAGGGTGTTGCAAACACCATATATTTT.

V gene TRBV27 combines with J gene TRBJ2-7; 9 nucleotides align to TRBD1. This CDR3 has 19 amino acids. Germline trimming cut 1 base from V and 1 base from J; bases unmatched to any gene: 14. The germline V gene encodes CDR1 MNHEY and CDR2 SMNVEV (reference sequence). The CDR3 spells CASSLFFPSTGGRSYEQYF. CDR3 nucleotide sequence: TGTGCCAGCAGTTTATTTTTCCCCTCGACAGGGGGTCGTTCCTACGAGCAGTACTTC.

V usage is TRBV6-1 and J usage is TRBJ2-7, with D perhaps TRBD1 (6 bases). The germline CDR1 and CDR2 sequences are MNHNS and SASEGT. CDR3 size: 17 residues. Trimming removed 3 bases from V and 0 bases from J, with 18 bases in between. DNA of the CDR3: TGTGCCAGCAGTGAGCGTGGGACACCTCTCAGCTCCTACGAGCAGTACTTC. Its protein is CASSERGTPLSSYEQYF.

The V and J genes are TRBV5-1 and TRBJ2-3, with D unresolved. The V end lost 1 base, the J end lost 0 bases, and 12 bases lay between the germline ends. The CDR3 consists of 16 residues. Per germline, CDR1 SGHRS and CDR2 YFSETQ. CDR3 coding DNA: TGCGCCAGCAGCTTGTTCCCCGACTCTAGCACAGATACGCAGTATTTT. It translates to CASSLFPDSSTDTQYF.

Points on this clone: The identical CDR3 is also encoded by other nucleotide sequences in the sample. This chain links TRBV11-2 with TRBJ2-7; D uncertain. Trimming shortened V by 2 bases and J by 4 bases, and 6 bases separated the two germline ends. There are 12 residues in the CDR3. Per the germline V gene, CDR1 is SGHAT and CDR2 is FQNNGV. CDR3 in DNA: TGTGCCAGCAGCTTAACAGTTTACGAGCAGTACTTC. Protein product: CASSLTVYEQYF.

This chain joins TRBV15 and TRBJ2-1; 7 bases match TRBD1. Looked up from germline, CDR1 is LNHNV and CDR2 is YYDKDF (reference sequence). With V trimmed by 0 bases and J by 7 bases, 12 bases remained unmatched. CDR3 length: 17 amino acids. The CDR3 DNA reads as TGTGCCACCAGCAGAGATCTTAGCAGGGGGATATTGAATGAGCAGTTCTTC. It encodes CATSRDLSRGILNEQFF.

This sequence joins TRBV7-8 and TRBJ2-2, with 10 nucleotides matching TRBD1. The CDR3 sequence is 16 residues long. V lost 6 bases and J lost 1; bases outside the gene matches: 5. Germline CDR1 SGHVS, CDR2 FQNEAQ. The CDR3 sequence: CASRSRDRGNTGELFF. Here the CDR3 DNA reads TGTGCCAGCAGGTCGCGGGACAGGGGGAACACCGGGGAGCTGTTTTTT.

The chain joins TRBV2 to TRBJ2-7, with 7 bases lining up with TRBD1. This CDR3 has 14 residues. J was trimmed by 3 bases and V by 6 bases; bases with no gene match: 8. Germline CDR1 reads SNHLY; CDR2 reads FYNNEI. The CDR3 reads CASSAQGTLYEQYF. The CDR3 DNA reads TGTGCCAGCAGCGCACAGGGGACCCTCTACGAGCAGTACTTC.

This clone was found once. Within the sample, other DNA sequences also encode this same CDR3. The rearrangement joins TRBV27 to TRBJ2-6; D is undetermined. The V gene's germline CDR1 is MNHEY and CDR2 SMNVEV (reference sequence). V was shortened by 3 bases and J by 2 bases, with 8 bases between the two germline ends. The CDR3 consists of 15 residues. CDR3 in DNA: TGTGCCAGCAGTTTGATTGGAGCTGGGGCCAACGTCCTGACTTTC. This codes for CASSLIGAGANVLTF.

This rearrangement joins TRBV4-1 to TRBJ2-7; 8 nucleotides match TRBD1. The germline CDR1 and CDR2 sequences are MGHRA and YSYEKL. J gave up 6 bases and V 2 bases, and 9 bases lay outside the gene matches. The CDR3 loop spans 15 amino acids. The CDR3 sequence is CASSQRGTGLGEQYF. The CDR3 nucleotides are TGCGCCAGCAGCCAAAGGGGGACAGGCCTCGGCGAGCAGTACTTC.

The gene calls are TRBV28 and TRBJ2-7; 8 nucleotides line up with TRBD1. The length of the CDR3 is 14 residues. From germline, CDR1 is MDHEN and CDR2 SYDVKM. Unmatched junction bases numbered 5, after V lost 2 bases and J lost 5 bases. CDR3 nucleotides: TGTGCCAGCAGTTTAGGGACAGGAGAAGACGAGCAGTACTTC. Translation: CASSLGTGEDEQYF.

With respect to this clone: This CDR3 is also generated by other DNA sequences in the sample. The chain carries TRBV9 and TRBJ2-7; D gene uncertain. Trimming left V 4 bases short and J 2 bases short, with 10 bases between. CDR3 length equals 13 residues. Germline loops: CDR1 SGDLS, CDR2 YYNGEE. The CDR3 loop is CASSPPYTYEQYF. The CDR3 coding sequence is TGTGCCAGCAGCCCCCCATATACCTACGAGCAGTACTTC.

This clone came up once. CDR3 amino acids: CASKITGVYGYTF. CDR3 coding DNA: TGTGCCAGCAAGATAACAGGGGTCTATGGCTACACCTTC. This chain links TRBV6-1 with TRBJ1-2; TRBD1 matches 7 bases. The CDR3 is 13 amino acids. V was clipped by 7 bases and J by 4 bases; unmatched bases: 6. The germline gives CDR1 MNHNS, CDR2 SASEGT.

The chain is built from TRBV4-2 and TRBJ2-7; 11 bases match TRBD2. V lost 0 bases, J lost 0 bases, and 7 bases stayed unmatched. The CDR3 runs to 18 residues. The germline CDR1 and CDR2 sequences are LGHNA and YNFKEQ. The CDR3 spells CASSQELLAGGPSYEQYF. The CDR3 nucleotides are TGTGCCAGCAGCCAAGAGCTCCTAGCGGGAGGACCCTCCTACGAGCAGTACTTC.

The CDR3 DNA reads TGTGCCAGTAGTAGCGCCGGGACTAGCGGGAGAAATCCCTACGAGCAGTACTTC. It yields the protein CASSSAGTSGRNPYEQYF. The chain recombines TRBV19 with TRBJ2-7, with 14 bases fitting TRBD2. Germline-derived CDR1 and CDR2 are LNHDA and SQIVND (reference sequence). Losses at the gene ends were 4 bases for V and 2 bases for J; bases not matched to a gene: 10. This CDR3 comprises 18 residues.

V usage is TRBV28 and J usage is TRBJ1-2; possible D gene TRBD1, 5 bases. Germline-derived CDR1 and CDR2 are MDHEN and SYDVKM. The CDR3 loop spans 17 amino acids. Trimming cost V 1 base and J 2 bases, with 17 bases left between them. For the CDR3, the DNA is TGTGCCAGCAGTTTATTAAGCACAGGACTCAACAACTATGGCTACACCTTC. As protein: CASSLLSTGLNNYGYTF.

V usage is TRBV27 and J usage is TRBJ1-3; possibly TRBD1 for D (6 bases). Trimming cost V 6 bases and J 0 bases, with 12 bases left between them. The CDR3 contains 15 residues. The germline V gene encodes CDR1 MNHEY and CDR2 SMNVEV (reference sequence). The CDR3 spells CASSPQGTSGNTIYF. The CDR3 DNA reads as TGTGCCAGCAGCCCACAGGGTACCTCTGGAAACACCATATATTTT.

The gene calls are TRBV27 and TRBJ2-1, with 10 bases matching TRBD1. The CDR3 spans 14 residues. CDR1 is MNHEY, CDR2 SMNVEV, per germline (reference sequence). Trimming removed 7 bases from V and 8 bases from J; junction bases left unmatched: 8. The CDR3 here is CASTDRGRIHEQFF. The CDR3 nucleotides read TGTGCCAGCACAGACAGGGGGCGCATCCATGAGCAGTTCTTC.

V is TRBV14 and J is TRBJ2-1; D is ambiguous. CDR1 is SGHDN and CDR2 is FVKESK in the germline V gene. The ends were cut back, 3 bases at V and 0 bases at J, with 12 bases in the middle. This CDR3 has 16 amino acids. For the CDR3, the DNA is TGTGCCAGCAGCCAGCCGGCGATTAGCTCCTACAATGAGCAGTTCTTC. The encoded protein is CASSQPAISSYNEQFF.

The chain carries TRBV4-2 and TRBJ2-3; D is undetermined. Trimming pared 0 bases from V and 3 bases from J, leaving 10 bases between. Germline lookup yields CDR1 LGHNA and CDR2 YNFKEQ. The CDR3 length is 15 residues. This chain's CDR3 is CASSQEPAATDTQYF. CDR3 DNA sequence: TGTGCCAGCAGCCAAGAACCGGCGGCAACAGATACGCAGTATTTT.

This chain links TRBV19 with TRBJ2-7, with no clear D. This CDR3 contains 14 residues. The V gene's germline CDR1 is LNHDA and CDR2 SQIVND (reference sequence). V was cut by 3 bases and J by 0 bases, with 9 bases left in between. CDR3 region: CASSILGLSYEQYF. The CDR3 DNA sequence: TGTGCCAGTAGTATTTTAGGGCTCTCCTACGAGCAGTACTTC.

This sequence joins TRBV7-8 and TRBJ1-1, with D uncertain. The length of the CDR3 is 15 residues. The V end was cut by 1 base, the J end by 0 bases, with 9 bases between. Germline V gives CDR1 SGHVS, CDR2 FQNEAQ. The CDR3 nucleotides read TGTGCCAGCAGCTTAGTTCAGGTTATGAACACTGAAGCTTTCTTT. Protein product: CASSLVQVMNTEAFF.

The chain carries TRBV10-3 and TRBJ2-7; the D call may be TRBD1 or TRBD2 (6 bases each). The germline V gene encodes CDR1 ENHRY and CDR2 SYGVKD. V was trimmed by 11 bases and J by 2 bases, leaving 16 bases between them. There are 13 residues in the CDR3. CDR3 coding DNA: TGTGCCCTAGGGGGGACACAGACCTACGAGCAGTACTTC. Its translation: CALGGTQTYEQYF.

Notes on this clone: The same CDR3 also results from other DNA sequences found in this sample. The chain recombines TRBV30 with TRBJ1-5; no clear D gene. Deletions cut 1 base from V and 2 bases from J, with 6 bases between. The CDR3 totals 13 residues. CDR1 and CDR2 (germline): GTSNPN, SVGIG (reference sequence). The CDR3 loop is CAWSAGGNQPQHF. CDR3 coding DNA: TGTGCCTGGAGTGCCGGGGGCAATCAGCCCCAGCATTTT.

V is TRBV29-1 and J is TRBJ2-1, with a possible D match to TRBD2 (5 bases). V was clipped by 3 bases and J by 3 bases, with 9 bases between them. The germline gives CDR1 SQVTM, CDR2 ANQGSEA. This CDR3 has 13 amino acids. The CDR3 nucleotides read TGCAGCGTTGAGCGGGCCGACTACAATGAGCAGTTCTTC. Amino acids: CSVERADYNEQFF.

The rearrangement links TRBV13 to TRBJ2-1; the D gene is possibly TRBD2 (5 bases). The CDR3 runs 15 residues. The germline gives CDR1 PRHDT, CDR2 FYEKMQ (reference sequence). Trimming cost V 6 bases and J 5 bases, with 17 bases left between them. CDR3 coding DNA: TGTGCCAGCAGGACCATAGGGAGCCGAAACAATGAGCAGTTCTTC. Protein sequence: CASRTIGSRNNEQFF.

V gene TRBV9 combines with J gene TRBJ1-2; the D is unclear. Germline-derived CDR1 and CDR2 are SGDLS and YYNGEE. V was trimmed by 3 bases and J by 2 bases, leaving 14 bases between them. This CDR3 is built from 15 residues. This chain's CDR3 is CASSAPGERNYGYTF. Written as DNA, the CDR3 is TGTGCCAGCAGCGCTCCAGGTGAGCGAAACTATGGCTACACCTTC.